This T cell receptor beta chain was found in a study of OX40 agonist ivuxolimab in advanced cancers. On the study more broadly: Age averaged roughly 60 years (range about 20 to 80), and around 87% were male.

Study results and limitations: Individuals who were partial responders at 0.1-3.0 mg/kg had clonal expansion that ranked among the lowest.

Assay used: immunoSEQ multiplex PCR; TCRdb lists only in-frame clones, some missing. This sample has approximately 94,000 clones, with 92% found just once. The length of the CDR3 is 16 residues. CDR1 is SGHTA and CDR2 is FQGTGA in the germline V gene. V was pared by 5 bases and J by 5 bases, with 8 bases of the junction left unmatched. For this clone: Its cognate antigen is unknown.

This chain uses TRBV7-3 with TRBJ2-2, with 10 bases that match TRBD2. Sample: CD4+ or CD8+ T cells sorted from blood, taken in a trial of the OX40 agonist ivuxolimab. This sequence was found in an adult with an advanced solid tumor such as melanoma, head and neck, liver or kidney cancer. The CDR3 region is CASSPSSGSGTGELFF. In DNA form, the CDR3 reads TGTGCCAGCAGCCCCTCTAGCGGGAGTGGAACCGGGGAGCTGTTTTTT.